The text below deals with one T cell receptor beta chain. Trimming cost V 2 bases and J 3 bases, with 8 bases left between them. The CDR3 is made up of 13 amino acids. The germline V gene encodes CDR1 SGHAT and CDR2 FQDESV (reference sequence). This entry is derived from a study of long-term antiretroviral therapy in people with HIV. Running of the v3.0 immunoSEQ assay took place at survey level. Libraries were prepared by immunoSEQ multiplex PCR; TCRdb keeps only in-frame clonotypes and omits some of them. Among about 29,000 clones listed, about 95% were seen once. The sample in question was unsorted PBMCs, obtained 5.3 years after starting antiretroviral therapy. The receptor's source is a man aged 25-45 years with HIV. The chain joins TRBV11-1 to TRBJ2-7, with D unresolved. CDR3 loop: CASSLQIHYEQYF. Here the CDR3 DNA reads TGTGCCAGCAGCTTACAGATCCACTACGAGCAGTACTTC.